These 26 T cell receptor beta chains share one sample of origin, sequenced in a study of blood T cell repertoires in COVID-19. This table comes from immunoSEQ multiplex PCR, and its TCRdb copy is limited to in-frame clones, with some not included. The data contain about 190,000 clones, less than 90% of them singletons. Sequenced: peripheral blood. These receptors were taken from a human donor in a cohort sampled during active COVID-19.

This chain links TRBV7-2 with TRBJ2-1; D call uncertain. This CDR3 has 13 residues. Trimming removed 1 base at V and 2 bases at J, with 3 bases between. Per germline, CDR1 SGHTA and CDR2 FQGNSA. The CDR3 sequence is CASSLGAYNEQFF. CDR3 DNA: TGTGCCAGCAGCTTAGGCGCCTACAATGAGCAGTTCTTC.

The V call is TRBV12-3 or TRBV12-4, the J call TRBJ1-1; possibly TRBD1 for D (5 bases). V shed 6 bases and J shed 9 bases, with 11 bases lying between them. The CDR3 sequence is 11 residues long. Written as DNA, the CDR3 is TGTGCCAGCAGATCGACAGCCAAAGCTTTCTTT. It specifies CASRSTAKAFF.

Only one count was recorded for this clone. The V and J genes are TRBV2 and TRBJ2-1; D perhaps matches TRBD2 (7 bases). The CDR3 runs to 15 residues. Between the trimmed V and J ends, which lost 7 bases and 6 bases, there was a span of 19 bases. Per the germline V gene, CDR1 is SNHLY and CDR2 is FYNNEI. The CDR3 nucleotides are TGTGCCAGCAACCCTCGCGGGGGCGGGTCCAATGAGCAGTTCTTC. Amino acid sequence: CASNPRGGGSNEQFF.

This chain connects TRBV5-5 to TRBJ1-5, with 7 bases fitting TRBD1. The J segment lost 7 bases and the V segment lost 0 bases, leaving 7 bases of the junction unmatched. The CDR3 has 15 residues. Germline CDR1 and CDR2: SGHKS and YYEKEE (reference sequence). This chain's CDR3 is CASSLDIGGHQPQHF. The CDR3 DNA is TGTGCCAGCAGCTTGGATATAGGGGGCCACCAGCCCCAGCATTTT.

The V call is TRBV5-5, the J call TRBJ1-2; D unresolved. The CDR3 extends over 14 amino acids. Trimming pared 1 base from V and 1 base from J, leaving 8 bases between. Germline lookup yields CDR1 SGHKS and CDR2 YYEKEE (reference sequence). The CDR3 bases are TGTGCCAGCAGCTTGTGGGGAGATAACTATGGCTACACCTTC. This codes for CASSLWGDNYGYTF.

The rearrangement links TRBV6-5 to TRBJ1-5; D is undetermined. The CDR3 covers 14 residues. Trimming shortened V by 5 bases and J by 0 bases, and 8 bases separated the two germline ends. Germline V gives CDR1 MNHEY, CDR2 SVGAGI. The CDR3 DNA reads as TGTGCCAGCAGTAGAAGCTATAGCAATCAGCCCCAGCATTTT. It yields the protein CASSRSYSNQPQHF.

The V call is TRBV6-4, the J call TRBJ1-5, with D tentatively TRBD1 (6 bases). Per germline, CDR1 MRHNA and CDR2 SNTAGT. V lost 6 bases to trimming and J lost 0 bases, with 24 bases between them. CDR3 length: 19 residues. CDR3 nucleotides: TGTGCCAGCAGCTTACCGGGACACCAGTATGCGTATAGCAATCAGCCCCAGCATTTT. This translates into CASSLPGHQYAYSNQPQHF.

This clone appeared once. The rearrangement links TRBV7-9 to TRBJ2-1; 9 nucleotides line up with TRBD1. Germline lookup yields CDR1 SEHNR and CDR2 FQNEAQ (reference sequence). J gave up 4 bases and V 5 bases, and 9 bases lay outside the gene matches. CDR3 length: 16 residues. CDR3 sequence: CASSPHPGQGYNEQFF. The CDR3, as DNA: TGTGCCAGCAGCCCCCACCCGGGACAGGGATACAATGAGCAGTTCTTC.

This clone has only a few counts. The chain combines TRBV7-9 with TRBJ1-1; D gene uncertain. This CDR3 comprises 12 residues. In germline, CDR1 is SEHNR, CDR2 FQNEAQ (reference sequence). Trimming stripped 4 bases from V and 4 bases from J, with 7 bases between. CDR3 DNA: TGTGCCAGCAGCTCAGTTGGCACTGAAGCTTTCTTT. The encoded protein is CASSSVGTEAFF. The full variable domain, rest sourced from reference TRBV7-9 and TRBJ1-1, is DTGVSQNPRHKITKRGQNVTFRCDPISEHNRLYWYRQTLGQGPEFLTYFQNEAQLEKSRLLSDRFSAERPKGSFSTLEIQRTEQGDSAMYLCASSSVGTEAFFGQGTRLTVV.

This clone appeared once. The chain recombines TRBV5-1 with TRBJ1-2; D is perhaps TRBD1 (6 bases). The V gene lost 4 bases and the J gene lost 5 bases, with 12 bases spanning the gap. This CDR3 has 13 amino acids. Germline CDR1 is SGHRS and CDR2 is YFSETQ. The CDR3 spells CASSMTGVYGYTF. In DNA form, the CDR3 reads TGCGCCAGCAGCATGACAGGAGTGTATGGCTACACCTTC.

The CDR3 DNA sequence: TGTGCCAGCAGCCACAGGGGGCGTGAGACCCAGTACTTC. This gives the protein CASSHRGRETQYF. The chain couples TRBV27 to TRBJ2-5, with 9 bases identical to TRBD1. The CDR3 has 13 amino acids. V gave up 6 bases and J gave up 5 bases; unmatched junction bases: 4. Germline values: CDR1 MNHEY, CDR2 SMNVEV (reference sequence).

The gene calls are TRBV28 and TRBJ2-3, with TRBD2 as a possible D gene (5 bases). The CDR3 runs 12 residues. Germline V gene sequence: CDR1 MDHEN, CDR2 SYDVKM. Between the trimmed V and J ends, which lost 10 bases and 2 bases, there was a span of 10 bases. The CDR3 loop reads CATGSHTDTQYF. The CDR3 DNA reads as TGTGCCACGGGGTCGCACACAGATACGCAGTATTTT.

The J gene is TRBJ2-4, the V gene TRBV19; perhaps TRBD1 as D (6 bases). Germline CDR1 LNHDA, CDR2 SQIVND (reference sequence). V lost 1 base, J lost 8 bases, and 15 bases lay in between. CDR3 length equals 15 residues. CDR3 residues: CASSIVWQGPHIQYF. The DNA of the CDR3 is TGTGCCAGTAGTATAGTCTGGCAGGGGCCACACATTCAGTACTTC.

In this sample, this clone turned up many times. The chain joins TRBV15 to TRBJ2-7; unclear D gene. Between the trimmed V and J ends, which lost 1 base and 5 bases, there was a span of 9 bases. CDR1 LNHNV and CDR2 YYDKDF come from the germline V gene (reference sequence). CDR3 length: 13 amino acids. In nucleotides, the CDR3 is TGTGCCACCAGCAGAGGGCGGATGGACGAGCAGTACGTC. It specifies CATSRGRMDEQYV.

This clone was detected only once. The chain links TRBV6-5 to TRBJ1-2; a weak D match, TRBD1 (5 bases). Trimming shortened V by 6 bases and J by 4 bases, and 12 bases separated the two germline ends. CDR1 and CDR2 from the germline V gene are MNHEY and SVGAGI. CDR3 length: 13 amino acids. This CDR3 reads CASSDAGPYGYTF. DNA for the CDR3: TGTGCCAGCAGCGACGCGGGACCCTATGGCTACACCTTC.

The V and J genes are TRBV11-1 and TRBJ2-1, with D possibly TRBD2 on 6 matching bases. Germline CDR1 reads SGHAT; CDR2 reads FQDESV (reference sequence). CDR3 length equals 13 residues. Trimming took 1 base from V and 6 from J, leaving 7 bases between them. The CDR3 DNA is TGTGCCAGCAGCTTAGGACTAGGCAATGAGCAGTTCTTC. Translation gives CASSLGLGNEQFF.

This sequence joins TRBV5-1 and TRBJ1-3; D remains ambiguous. CDR1 is SGHRS and CDR2 is YFSETQ in the germline V gene. The CDR3 covers 15 residues. The germline V and J ends were trimmed by 0 bases and 3 bases, with 10 bases remaining between them. The CDR3 protein is CASSLAAGSGNTIYF. In DNA form, the CDR3 reads TGCGCCAGCAGCTTGGCGGCAGGCAGTGGAAACACCATATATTTT.

This clone has more than one count but fewer than ten. The CDR3 sequence: CASSLSGGVSYEQYF. The DNA of the CDR3 is TGTGCCAGCAGTTTATCTGGGGGCGTCTCCTACGAGCAGTACTTC. The gene calls are TRBV28 and TRBJ2-7; D possibly corresponds to TRBD1 (6 bases). V was shortened by 1 base and J by 0 bases, with 10 bases between the two germline ends. The length of the CDR3 is 15 residues. Germline loops: CDR1 MDHEN, CDR2 SYDVKM.

The rearrangement uses TRBV11-2 and TRBJ2-1; TRBD2 agrees at 12 bases. J lost 6 bases, V lost 7 bases, and 4 bases had no gene match. This CDR3 contains 14 residues. Germline CDR1 reads SGHAT; CDR2 reads FQNNGV. In DNA, the CDR3 is TGTGCCAGCAACCTAGCGGGGGGGCCCAATGAGCAGTTCTTC. Translation gives CASNLAGGPNEQFF.

This clone was seen ten or more times. This sequence joins TRBV5-1 and TRBJ1-1, with D possibly TRBD1 on 5 matching bases. CDR3 size: 14 residues. Germline lookup yields CDR1 SGHRS and CDR2 YFSETQ. V was cut by 0 bases and J by 5 bases, with 11 bases left in between. CDR3 nucleotides: TGCGCCAGCAGCTTGGTGGGGGGAAGAACTGAAGCTTTCTTT. Translating gives CASSLVGGRTEAFF. The full variable domain, rest sourced from reference TRBV5-1 and TRBJ1-1, is KAGVTQTPRYLIKTRGQQVTLSCSPISGHRSVSWYQQTPGQGLQFLFEYFSETQRNKGNFPGRFSGRQFSNSRSEMNVSTLELGDSALYLCASSLVGGRTEAFFGQGTRLTVV.

The genes are TRBV6-6 and TRBJ1-5; 7 bases fit TRBD1. V gave up 6 bases and J gave up 5 bases; unmatched junction bases: 4. CDR3 length equals 13 residues. CDR1 and CDR2 (germline): MNHNY, SVGAGI (reference sequence). CDR3: CASRPRGDQPQHF. CDR3 bases: TGTGCCAGCAGACCCAGGGGGGATCAGCCCCAGCATTTT.

The rearrangement links TRBV5-6 to TRBJ1-2; D not resolved. The CDR3 runs 14 residues. The ends were cut back, 4 bases at V and 7 bases at J, with 17 bases in the middle. Germline lookup yields CDR1 SGHDT and CDR2 YYEEEE. The CDR3 is CASSPPSGFGGYTF. The CDR3 DNA follows: TGTGCCAGCAGCCCTCCATCGGGTTTCGGTGGCTACACCTTC.

J is TRBJ2-1 and V is TRBV5-1, with TRBD2 identical over 12 bases. J gave up 6 bases and V 4 bases, and 5 bases lay outside the gene matches. The CDR3 spans 15 residues. Germline V gene lookup returns CDR1 SGHRS and CDR2 YFSETQ. The CDR3 DNA follows: TGCGCCAGCAGCCGACTAGCGGGAGATTCCAATGAGCAGTTCTTC. This codes for CASSRLAGDSNEQFF. The full variable domain, completed using reference TRBV5-1 and TRBJ2-1, is KAGVTQTPRYLIKTRGQQVTLSCSPISGHRSVSWYQQTPGQGLQFLFEYFSETQRNKGNFPGRFSGRQFSNSRSEMNVSTLELGDSALYLCASSRLAGDSNEQFFGPGTRLTVL.

The rearrangement links TRBV7-2 to TRBJ1-1, with D unclear. Trimming cost V 1 base and J 0 bases, with 12 bases left between them. Germline CDR1 and CDR2: SGHTA and FQGNSA. The CDR3 contains 16 residues. The CDR3 loop is CASSLDGVGMNTEAFF. CDR3 nucleotides: TGTGCCAGCAGCTTAGACGGGGTGGGAATGAACACTGAAGCTTTCTTT. Full variable domain (outside the CDR3, taken from reference TRBV7-2 and TRBJ1-1): GAGVSQSPSNKVTEKGKDVELRCDPISGHTALYWYRQSLGQGLEFLIYFQGNSAPDKSGLPSDRFSAERTGGSVSTLTIQRTQQEDSAVYLCASSLDGVGMNTEAFFGQGTRLTVV.

The gene calls are TRBV19 and TRBJ1-1, with TRBD1 as a possible D gene (6 bases). The CDR3 consists of 13 residues. Trimming stripped 5 bases from V and 5 bases from J, with 12 bases between. Germline lookup yields CDR1 LNHDA and CDR2 SQIVND (reference sequence). The CDR3 sequence: CASSRAGVTEAFF. The CDR3 coding sequence is TGTGCCAGTAGTCGAGCAGGGGTAACTGAAGCTTTCTTT.

This chain uses TRBV19 with TRBJ1-5; a possible D gene is TRBD1 (5 bases). This CDR3 comprises 14 residues. V gave up 5 bases and J gave up 4 bases, with 12 bases separating them. From germline, CDR1 is LNHDA and CDR2 SQIVND (reference sequence). CDR3 DNA: TGTGCCAGTAGTGCGGACACGCGGAATCAGCCCCAGCATTTT. It yields the protein CASSADTRNQPQHF.